Listed here are 27 T cell receptor beta chains from one sample, sequenced in a study of tumor-infiltrating lymphocytes in oesophageal squamous cell carcinoma. A single record per CDR3 protein comes from TCRdb applying MiXCR to the PCR reads. The table records under 20,000 distinct CDR3 sequences, approximately 40% of them present only once. What was sequenced was esophageal tumor tissue. These receptor sequences come from a male donor with esophageal squamous cell carcinoma.

The gene calls are TRBV6-1 and TRBJ2-3; 7 positions match TRBD2. The last part of the DNA fits TRBJ2-1 better; the J call may be wrong. The CDR3 length is 15 residues. Germline V gene sequence: CDR1 MNHNS, CDR2 SASEGT. CDR3 protein: CASSSTRREGNEQFF. CDR3 nucleotide sequence: TGTGCCAGCAGTTCGACTAGGAGGGAGGGCAATGAGCAGTTCTTC.

This clonotype was recorded at least ten times. The CDR3 DNA sequence: TGTGCCAGCAGCTTTTGGACCCTGGACGAAAAACTGTTTTTT. Amino acid sequence: CASSFWTLDEKLFF. The J gene is TRBJ1-4, the V gene TRBV5-6, with D unresolved. There are 14 residues in the CDR3. The germline gives CDR1 SGHDT, CDR2 YYEEEE. V lost 2 bases and J lost 8, with 13 bases in between. The full variable domain, in which reference TRBV5-6 and TRBJ1-4 provide the parts outside the CDR3, is DAGVTQSPTHLIKTRGQQVTLRCSPKSGHDTVSWYQQALGQGPQFIFQYYEEEERQRGNFPDRFSGHQFPNYSSELNVNALLLGDSALYLCASSFWTLDEKLFFGSGTQLSVL.

V usage is TRBV12-3 or TRBV12-4 and J usage is TRBJ2-3; 9 bases line up with TRBD1. The DNA end is a closer match to TRBJ2-5, so the J assignment may be wrong. This CDR3 is built from 15 residues. CDR3 DNA sequence: TGTGCCAGCAGCCCGGGACAGGGAATTCAAGAGACCCAGTACTTC. Protein sequence: CASSPGQGIQETQYF.

The chain combines TRBV7-4 with TRBJ1-1; no definite D call. Germline lookup yields CDR1 SGHVT and CDR2 SQSDAQ. The CDR3 has 11 amino acids. Trimming removed 8 bases at V and 3 bases at J, with 7 bases between. In DNA, the CDR3 is TGTGCCAGCGGCAGTTACACTGAAGCTTTCTTT. Protein: CASGSYTEAFF.

This clonotype was detected ten times or more. This CDR3 is CASSLQDRDPYEQYF. The CDR3 DNA reads as TGTGCCAGCAGCCTACAGGACAGGGATCCCTACGAGCAGTACTTC. The chain recombines TRBV5-5 with TRBJ2-7; 8 nucleotides align to TRBD1. The CDR3 runs to 15 residues. Germline lookup yields CDR1 SGHKS and CDR2 YYEKEE (reference sequence). The V and J ends lost 4 bases and 2 bases, in that order; junction bases with no gene match: 8.

A note on this clonotype: This sequence may be a read error, since a much larger clone differs from it by one base. J is TRBJ2-4 and V is TRBV7-8; a possible D gene is TRBD1 (6 bases). The J call may be mistaken, given a closer DNA end match to TRBJ2-1. CDR3 length: 15 residues. CDR1 and CDR2 (germline): SGHVS, FQNEAQ. CDR3 loop: CASSLARGGGETQFF. CDR3 nucleotides: TGTGCCAGCAGCTTAGCCAGGGGTGGCGGAGAGACCCAGTTCTTC.

This clonotype was found a few times. The chain is built from TRBV5-6 and TRBJ1-1, with unresolved D. The J call may be wrong; the DNA end is better matched by TRBJ1-2. The germline V gene encodes CDR1 SGHDT and CDR2 YYEEEE. CDR3 length equals 12 residues. CDR3 sequence reads: CASSLDGSGYTF. CDR3 DNA: TGTGCCAGCAGCTTGGACGGGAGCGGCTACACCTTC.

The chain combines TRBV7-9 with TRBJ2-5; no clear D. The J call is uncertain, as TRBJ2-7 better fits the DNA end. The V gene's germline CDR1 is SEHNR and CDR2 FQNEAQ (reference sequence). This CDR3 comprises 13 residues. Here the CDR3 DNA reads TGTGCCAGCAGCTTAGATAACAACTACGAGCAGTACTTC. Translated, it gives CASSLDNNYEQYF.

This clonotype was seen more than once but under ten times. The V gene is TRBV7-2, the J gene TRBJ2-1; D call uncertain. The J call could be wrong; TRBJ2-7 is a better fit for the DNA end. Germline V gene sequence: CDR1 SGHTA, CDR2 FQGNSA. The CDR3 totals 14 residues. The CDR3 DNA reads TGTGCCAGCAGCGTCCTAGTGGGGTCCTACGAGCAGTACTTC. It translates to CASSVLVGSYEQYF.

This clonotype was found many times. The rearrangement links TRBV25-1 to TRBJ2-2; D tentatively reads TRBD1 or TRBD2 (6 bases each). V was clipped by 5 bases and J by 6 bases, with 22 bases between them. Germline V gene sequence: CDR1 MGHDK, CDR2 SYGVNS. The CDR3 is made up of 17 amino acids. CDR3: CASSRDIIIGGPGELFF. The CDR3 DNA follows: TGTGCCAGCAGTAGGGACATCATCATTGGGGGGCCCGGGGAGCTGTTTTTT.

This clonotype was counted between two and nine times. The chain employs TRBV7-2 and TRBJ2-1, with D possibly matching TRBD2 (6 bases). This CDR3 is built from 15 residues. Germline-derived CDR1 and CDR2 are SGHTA and FQGNSA. The ends were cut back, 1 base at V and 12 bases at J, with 19 bases in the middle. The CDR3 bases are TGTGCCAGCAGCTTAGATGGGTCGACGGGGGTCGGGCAGTTCTTC. Protein sequence: CASSLDGSTGVGQFF.

This clonotype was detected a few times. This rearrangement joins TRBV9 to TRBJ1-5; D not resolved. V lost 0 bases and J lost 4, with 8 bases in between. The CDR3 contains 14 residues. Germline V lookup: CDR1 SGDLS, CDR2 YYNGEE. The DNA of the CDR3 is TGTGCCAGCAGCGTAGCTGGTGGGAATCAGCCCCAGCATTTT. Translated: CASSVAGGNQPQHF.

This clonotype was counted once. The chain is built from TRBV2 and TRBJ1-3, with TRBD1 matching 7 bases. This CDR3 region has 16 residues. V lost 6 bases and J lost 4; bases outside the gene matches: 12. CDR1 SNHLY and CDR2 FYNNEI come from the germline V gene. The CDR3 here is CASSRTTGEAGNTIYF. CDR3 nucleotide sequence: TGTGCCAGCAGCAGAACTACAGGGGAGGCGGGAAACACCATATATTTT.

This clonotype has at least ten counts. The chain links TRBV12-2 to TRBJ2-5. TRBV12-2 is noted as a pseudogene. The CDR3 runs 14 residues. CDR3 nucleotide sequence: TGTGCAAGTCGCTTAAACAGGGTCCAAGAGACCCAGTACTTC. It is translated as CASRLNRVQETQYF.

This clonotype was seen more than once but under ten times. A much larger clone differs from this one at a single base, so this may be a read error. The chain combines TRBV27 with TRBJ2-3, with D perhaps matching TRBD1 or TRBD2 (5 bases each). This CDR3 contains 15 residues. Germline lookup yields CDR1 MNHEY and CDR2 SMNVEV (reference sequence). V was clipped by 3 bases and J by 14 bases, with 24 bases between them. CDR3 sequence reads: CASSFSQGHTGELYF. The CDR3 nucleotides are TGTGCCAGCAGTTTTAGTCAGGGTCACACCGGGGAGCTGTATTTT.

This chain uses TRBV11-2 with TRBJ2-4, with 7 bases identical to TRBD1. The DNA end is more similar to TRBJ2-5, so the J call may be wrong. The CDR3 totals 14 residues. Per germline, CDR1 SGHAT and CDR2 FQNNGV. CDR3 residues: CASSIGTAQETQYF. As DNA, the CDR3 is TGTGCCAGCAGCATCGGGACAGCCCAAGAGACCCAGTACTTC.

The V gene is TRBV6-1, the J gene TRBJ2-6; 7 bases align to TRBD1. With the DNA end fitting TRBJ2-5 better, the J assignment may be wrong. The CDR3 contains 13 residues. The germline CDR1 and CDR2 sequences are MNHNS and SASEGT. CDR3 sequence (DNA): TGTGCCAGCAGCCCGACAGGGTCCCCCAACCAGTACTTC. Translation: CASSPTGSPNQYF.

This chain uses TRBV7-3 with TRBJ2-3, with D possibly TRBD1 on 6 matching bases. CDR1 and CDR2 (germline): SGHTA, FQGTGA. Trimming removed 4 bases from V and 1 base from J, with 12 bases in between. This CDR3 is built from 15 residues. The CDR3 is CASSWTVTRTDTQYF. The CDR3 nucleotides are TGTGCCAGCAGCTGGACAGTGACTCGCACAGATACGCAGTATTTT.

This clonotype is medium-sized within its sample. The chain joins TRBV7-3 to TRBJ1-4; no firm D call. This CDR3 region has 17 residues. Trimming pared 0 bases from V and 1 base from J, leaving 12 bases between. Looked up from germline, CDR1 is SGHTA and CDR2 is FQGTGA. CDR3 region: CASSLTPDSGTNEKLFF. In nucleotides, the CDR3 is TGTGCCAGCAGCTTAACCCCCGATAGCGGAACTAATGAAAAACTGTTTTTT. Full variable domain (missing parts from reference TRBV7-3 and TRBJ1-4): GAGVSQTPSNKVTEKGKYVELRCDPISGHTALYWYRQSLGQGPEFLIYFQGTGAADDSGLPNDRFFAVRPEGSVSTLKIQRTERGDSAVYLCASSLTPDSGTNEKLFFGSGTQLSVL.

The V and J genes are TRBV5-6 and TRBJ2-4; D not resolved. Germline V lookup: CDR1 SGHDT, CDR2 YYEEEE. The CDR3 totals 14 residues. V was clipped by 5 bases and J by 2 bases, with 11 bases between them. The DNA for the CDR3 is TGTGCCAGCAGTTACATGGGTACCAAAAACATTCAGTACTTC. Encoded protein: CASSYMGTKNIQYF.

A remark on this clonotype: A much larger clone is a single base away; this may be a read error. This chain links TRBV6-4 with TRBJ2-6; 8 bases agree with TRBD2. TRBJ2-7 explains the end of the DNA better; the J call may be wrong. The germline V gene encodes CDR1 MRHNA and CDR2 SNTAGT. The CDR3 sequence is 16 residues long. This chain's CDR3 is CASSDTSGSSYNEQYF. The CDR3 nucleotides read TGTGCCAGCAGTGACACTAGCGGATCCTCCTACAATGAGCAGTACTTC.

The chain is built from TRBV2 and TRBJ1-5; TRBD1 might be the D (5 bases). Germline CDR1 is SNHLY and CDR2 is FYNNEI. CDR3 length: 14 amino acids. The V and J ends lost 4 bases and 2 bases respectively, with 9 bases between them. For the CDR3, the DNA is TGTGCCAGCAGTGCCCCGGGGGGCAATCAGCCCCAGCATTTT. Amino acid sequence: CASSAPGGNQPQHF.

This clonotype is labeled medium-sized (0.01 to 0.1%). The chain joins TRBV7-9 to TRBJ2-3; 11 positions agree with TRBD1. Losses at the gene ends were 3 bases for V and 6 bases for J; bases not matched to a gene: 5. The CDR3 is made up of 15 amino acids. CDR1 and CDR2 (germline): SEHNR, FQNEAQ (reference sequence). The CDR3 DNA reads TGTGCCAGCAGCTTCCCGGGACAGGGGGGGGATACGCAGTATTTT. Translation: CASSFPGQGGDTQYF.

Points on this clonotype: A much larger clone lies a single base off, so this may be a read error. The chain combines TRBV18 with TRBJ2-1; D ambiguous. V shed 0 bases and J shed 10 bases, with 10 bases lying between them. Per germline, CDR1 KGHSH and CDR2 LQKENI. CDR3 length: 13 amino acids. The CDR3 DNA follows: TGTGCCAGCTCACCACCTAATTTCCGGGAGCAGTTCTTC. Its protein product is CASSPPNFREQFF.

This clonotype was counted between two and nine times. The chain combines TRBV7-2 with TRBJ1-3; 9 bases fit TRBD1. Germline CDR1 SGHTA, CDR2 FQGNSA. J was trimmed by 0 bases and V by 4 bases; bases with no gene match: 7. The CDR3 runs 17 residues. CDR3 DNA: TGTGCCAGCAGCTCTGACAGGGGGACCTTCTCTGGAAACACCATATATTTT. Encoded protein: CASSSDRGTFSGNTIYF.

This clonotype was recorded at least ten times. The J gene is TRBJ2-7, the V gene TRBV6-1; TRBD2 matches 9 bases. V shed 0 bases, J shed 7 bases, and the junction held 10 bases outside the gene matches. Looked up from germline, CDR1 is MNHNS and CDR2 is SASEGT. The CDR3 extends over 16 amino acids. In nucleotides, the CDR3 is TGTGCCAGCAGTGAAGCATGGGCGGGAGGGCCGGCTGAGCAGTACTTC. It yields the protein CASSEAWAGGPAEQYF.

This clonotype was detected many times. The chain employs TRBV6-1 and TRBJ1-3, with a possible D match to TRBD1 (5 bases). The V end lost 9 bases, the J end lost 2 bases, and 14 bases lay between the germline ends. The length of the CDR3 is 14 residues. CDR1 is MNHNS, CDR2 SASEGT, per germline. CDR3 amino acids: CASQLTGAGNTIYF. Here the CDR3 DNA reads TGTGCCAGTCAACTCACAGGTGCTGGAAACACCATATATTTT.